This paragraph reports one T cell receptor (beta chain). Its antigen is still unknown. This sample stems from a study of CD8+CD57+ T cells in acquired aplastic anemia. Study-level information: CD4+ and CD8+ cells, once sorted, gave DNA averaging about 3 ug. Some 9.9 million reads, on average, were obtained for CD4+ cells from healthy donors. Study results and caveats: Overlapping CD8+ CDR3 repertoires of patients and controls contained 25 to 35 shared sequences.

Profiling of TCR beta VDJ combinations and CDR3 sequences used genomic DNA as template. TCRdb fed the reads into MiXCR, producing one record per CDR3 protein. The table includes about 190,000 distinct CDR3 sequences, around half detected once. The germline CDR1 and CDR2 sequences are KGHDR and SFDVKD. The V gene lost 5 bases and the J gene lost 7 bases, with 14 bases spanning the gap. The CDR3 length is 14 residues. This sequence joins TRBV24-1 and TRBJ1-5; D gene unclear. The receptor's source is a human donor in good health, serving as a control. What was sequenced was sorted CD4+, CD8+, or CD8+CD57+ T cells (not recorded which) from PBMCs. CDR3 in DNA: TGTGCCACCAGTGGCCATATGGAGCGCCAGCCCCAGCATTTT. Protein product: CATSGHMERQPQHF.